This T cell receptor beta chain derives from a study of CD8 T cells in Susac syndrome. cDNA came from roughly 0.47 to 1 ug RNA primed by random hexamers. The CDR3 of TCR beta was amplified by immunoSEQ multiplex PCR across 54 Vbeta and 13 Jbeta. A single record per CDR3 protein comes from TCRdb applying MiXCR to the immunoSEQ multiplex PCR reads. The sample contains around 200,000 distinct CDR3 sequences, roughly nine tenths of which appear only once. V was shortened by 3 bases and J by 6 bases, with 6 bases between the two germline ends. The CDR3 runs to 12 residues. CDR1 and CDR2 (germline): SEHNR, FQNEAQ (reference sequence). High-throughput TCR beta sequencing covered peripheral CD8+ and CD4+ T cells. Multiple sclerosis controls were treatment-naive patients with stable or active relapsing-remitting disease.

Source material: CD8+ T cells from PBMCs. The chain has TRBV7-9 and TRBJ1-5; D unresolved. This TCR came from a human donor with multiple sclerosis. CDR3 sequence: CASSFDSQPQHF. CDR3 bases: TGTGCCAGCAGCTTTGATTCTCAGCCCCAGCATTTT.